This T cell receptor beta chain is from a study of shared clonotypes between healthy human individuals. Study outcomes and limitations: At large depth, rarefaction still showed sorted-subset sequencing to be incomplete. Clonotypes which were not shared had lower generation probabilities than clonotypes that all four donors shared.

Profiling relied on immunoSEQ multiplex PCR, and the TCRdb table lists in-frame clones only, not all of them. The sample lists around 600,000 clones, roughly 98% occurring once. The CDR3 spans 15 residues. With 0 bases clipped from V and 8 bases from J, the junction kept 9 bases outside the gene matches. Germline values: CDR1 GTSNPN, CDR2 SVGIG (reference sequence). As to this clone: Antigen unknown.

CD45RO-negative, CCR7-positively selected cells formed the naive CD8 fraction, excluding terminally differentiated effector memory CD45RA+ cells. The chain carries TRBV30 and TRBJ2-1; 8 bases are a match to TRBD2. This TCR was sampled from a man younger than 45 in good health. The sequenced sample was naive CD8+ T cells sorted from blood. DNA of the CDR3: TGTGCCTGGAGTGTACTGGGTAGCGGGATCGATGAGCAGTTCTTC. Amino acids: CAWSVLGSGIDEQFF.